This T cell receptor (beta chain) was recovered during a study of blood T cell repertoires in COVID-19. In the study overall: The United States, Italy and Spain provided the acute and convalescent COVID-19 samples.

This clone appeared a single time. Method: immunoSEQ multiplex PCR; TCRdb's copy keeps in-frame clones and lacks some. The sample holds 200,000 to 300,000 clones, roughly 81% seen once. The CDR3 length is 14 residues. Germline V gene data show CDR1 as SGDLS and CDR2 as YYNGEE. The sequenced sample was peripheral blood. The receptor was derived from an elderly woman with COVID-19, enrolled during active disease. J is TRBJ1-6 and V is TRBV9; a weak D match, TRBD1 (5 bases). Here the CDR3 DNA reads TGTACGAGCGGGCAGACAGAATATAATTCACCCCTCCACTTT. It encodes CTSGQTEYNSPLHF.